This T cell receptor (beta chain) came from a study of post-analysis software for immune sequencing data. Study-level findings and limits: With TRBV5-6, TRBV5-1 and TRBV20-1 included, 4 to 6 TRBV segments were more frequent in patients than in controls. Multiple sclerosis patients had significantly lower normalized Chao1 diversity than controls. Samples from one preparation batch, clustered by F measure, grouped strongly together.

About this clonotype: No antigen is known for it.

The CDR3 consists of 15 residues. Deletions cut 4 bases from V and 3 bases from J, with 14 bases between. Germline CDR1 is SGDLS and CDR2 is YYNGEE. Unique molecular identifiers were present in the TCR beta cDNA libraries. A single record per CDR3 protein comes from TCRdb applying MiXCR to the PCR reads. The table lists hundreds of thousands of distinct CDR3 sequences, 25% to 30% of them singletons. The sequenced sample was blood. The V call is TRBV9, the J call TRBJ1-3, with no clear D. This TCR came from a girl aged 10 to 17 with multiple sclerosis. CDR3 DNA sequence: TGTGCCAGCAGCCCACGGACTTCGGTTGGAAACACCATATATTTT. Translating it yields CASSPRTSVGNTIYF.